The 7 T cell receptor beta chains reported below all come from one sample, sequenced in a study of blood T cell repertoires in COVID-19. The method was immunoSEQ multiplex PCR; TCRdb's version includes in-frame clones alone and lacks a portion of them. This table holds tens of thousands of clones, just under 85% found once. The sequenced sample consisted of peripheral blood. All receptors derive from a man aged 65 to 85 with acute or convalescent COVID-19.

The chain uses TRBV11-2 and TRBJ1-1, with D possibly matching TRBD1 (5 bases). Trimming left V 6 bases short and J 0 bases short, with 11 bases between. The CDR3 has 14 amino acids. Germline CDR1 SGHAT, CDR2 FQNNGV. CDR3 in amino acids: CASRTGLLNTEAFF. CDR3 DNA: TGTGCCAGCAGGACGGGACTCCTGAACACTGAAGCTTTCTTT.

The gene calls are TRBV24-1 and TRBJ2-1, with TRBD2 matching over 7 bases. Germline V gene data show CDR1 as KGHDR and CDR2 as SFDVKD. This CDR3 has 15 residues. The V segment lost 7 bases and the J segment 0 bases; nucleotides outside the gene matches: 5. In DNA form, the CDR3 reads TGTGCCACCAGCCTGGGGGGGGGCTCCTACAATGAGCAGTTCTTC. It codes for CATSLGGGSYNEQFF.

This clone was seen a few times. The chain couples TRBV9 to TRBJ2-1; 13 bases map to TRBD2. V lost 4 bases and J lost 9; bases outside the gene matches: 7. Germline assignment: CDR1 SGDLS and CDR2 YYNGEE. The CDR3 extends over 15 amino acids. The CDR3 DNA sequence: TGTGCCAGCAGCCCCACTAGCGGGGGGGCCTTTGAGCAGTTCTTC. As protein: CASSPTSGGAFEQFF.

The chain combines TRBV11-3 with TRBJ1-1; D is possibly TRBD1 (5 bases). V dropped 8 bases and J dropped 1 base, with 11 bases sitting between them. The CDR3 has 13 residues. CDR1 is SGHNT and CDR2 is YENEEA in the germline V gene. CDR3 DNA sequence: TGTGCCAGCTCAGGGTCGGAGAACACTGAAGCTTTCTTT. Translated: CASSGSENTEAFF.

The chain links TRBV9 to TRBJ1-2, with D tentatively TRBD1 (6 bases). Trimming took off 3 bases at V and 2 bases at J, with 8 bases between the two ends. From germline, CDR1 is SGDLS and CDR2 YYNGEE. The CDR3 runs 13 residues. CDR3 nucleotide sequence: TGTGCCAGCAGCGAACAGGGAAACTATGGCTACACCTTC. This sequence encodes CASSEQGNYGYTF.

The chain combines TRBV6-6 with TRBJ1-2; 9 bases align to TRBD1. This CDR3 has 17 amino acids. Trimming took 5 bases from V and 1 from J; bases not matched to a gene: 11. Germline lookup yields CDR1 MNHNY and CDR2 SVGAGI (reference sequence). The CDR3 bases are TGTGCCAGCAGTCAGAGGACAGGGGCCCCACTTAACTATGGCTACACCTTC. Translated, it gives CASSQRTGAPLNYGYTF.

This clone was seen a single time. The chain employs TRBV5-5 and TRBJ1-3; TRBD1 might be the D (5 bases). The V gene's germline CDR1 is SGHKS and CDR2 YYEKEE (reference sequence). Trimming took 5 bases from V and 9 from J, leaving 18 bases between them. The CDR3 runs 14 residues. In DNA, the CDR3 is TGTGCCAGCAGTCTTGGGCCCCTGGGGGGCACCATATATTTT. It translates to CASSLGPLGGTIYF. Using reference TRBV5-5 and TRBJ1-3 for the parts outside the CDR3, the full variable domain is DAGVTQSPTHLIKTRGQQVTLRCSPISGHKSVSWYQQVLGQGPQFIFQYYEKEERGRGNFPDRFSARQFPNYSSELNVNALLLGDSALYLCASSLGPLGGTIYFGEGSWLTVV.